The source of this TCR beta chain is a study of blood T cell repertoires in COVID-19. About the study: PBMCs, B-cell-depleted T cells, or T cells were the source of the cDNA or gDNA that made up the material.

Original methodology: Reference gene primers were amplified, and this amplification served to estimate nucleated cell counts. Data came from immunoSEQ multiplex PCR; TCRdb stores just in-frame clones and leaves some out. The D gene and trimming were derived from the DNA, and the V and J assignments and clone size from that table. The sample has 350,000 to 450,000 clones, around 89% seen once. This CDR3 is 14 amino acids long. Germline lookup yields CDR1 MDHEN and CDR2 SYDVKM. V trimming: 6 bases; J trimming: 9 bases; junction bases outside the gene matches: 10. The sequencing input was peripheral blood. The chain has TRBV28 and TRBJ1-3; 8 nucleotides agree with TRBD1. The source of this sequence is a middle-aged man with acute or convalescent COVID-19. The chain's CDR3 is CASRQGVPLSTIYF. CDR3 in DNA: TGTGCCAGCAGACAGGGGGTCCCTTTAAGCACCATATATTTT.